Listed here are 15 T cell receptor beta chains from one sample, sequenced in a study of T cells in Graves' hyperthyroidism and ophthalmopathy. TCR beta CDR3 regions were amplified from RNA. An initial round of RT-PCR targeting the TCR CDR3 relied on the HTBI primer set. A single record per CDR3 protein comes from TCRdb applying MiXCR to the multiplex PCR reads. The sample holds more than 350,000 distinct CDR3 sequences, roughly 15% seen once. Sequencing was done on a sample of blood. The receptors shown here come from a woman between 55 and 75 years old with Graves' ophthalmopathy.

This clonotype has ten or more counts. V gene TRBV12-3 or TRBV12-4 combines with J gene TRBJ2-7, with 10 bases that match TRBD1. This CDR3 is 18 amino acids long. V shed 5 bases and J 5 bases; nucleotides not matched to a gene: 18. The CDR3 spells CASSPRVGWGQGFNEQYF. The CDR3 bases are TGTGCCAGCAGTCCAAGGGTGGGGTGGGGACAGGGGTTCAACGAGCAGTACTTC.

Comments on this clonotype: Since a much larger clone is just one base distant, this may be a read error. V gene TRBV18 combines with J gene TRBJ1-1; TRBD1 matches 9 bases. The germline CDR1 and CDR2 sequences are KGHSH and LQKENI. The CDR3 consists of 16 residues. CDR3 in DNA: TGTGCCAGCTCACCACCGTGGACAGGGGTCGTCACTGAAGCTCTCTTT. Translation gives CASSPPWTGVVTEALF. Based on the CDR3 plus reference TRBV18 and TRBJ1-1, the full variable domain is NAGVMQNPRHLVRRRGQEARLRCSPMKGHSHVYWYRQLPEEGLKFMVYLQKENIIDESGMPKERFSAEFPKEGPSILRIQQVVRGDSAAYFCASSPPWTGVVTEALFGQGTRLTVV.

A few counts support this clonotype. This sequence joins TRBV27 and TRBJ2-7; D is perhaps TRBD2 (5 bases). The CDR3 length is 15 residues. V shed 4 bases and J shed 6 bases, with 19 bases lying between them. Germline V gene data show CDR1 as MNHEY and CDR2 as SMNVEV (reference sequence). CDR3 loop: CASSSKVPRVREQYF. As DNA, the CDR3 is TGTGCCAGCAGTTCCAAGGTTCCGAGGGTGCGCGAGCAGTACTTC.

Concerning this clonotype: This may be a read error: a much more frequent sequence differs by one nucleotide. V gene TRBV7-2 combines with J gene TRBJ2-1, with a weak D call TRBD2 (6 bases). This CDR3 is built from 16 residues. Trimming left V 3 bases short and J 6 bases short, with 18 bases between. Germline CDR1 and CDR2: SGHTA and FQGNSA. CDR3 sequence: CASSFAPPGGGNEQFF. In nucleotides, the CDR3 is TGTGCCAGCAGCTTTGCGCCCCCCGGGGGAGGCAATGAGCAGTTCTTC.

This clonotype has only a few counts. This rearrangement joins TRBV20-1 to TRBJ1-5; 8 nucleotides match TRBD1. Germline-derived CDR1 and CDR2 are DFQATT and SNEGSKA (reference sequence). CDR3 length equals 16 residues. Germline trimming cut 3 bases from V and 2 bases from J; bases unmatched to any gene: 9. The CDR3 DNA is TGCAGTGCTAGTCAGGGGGCTGGAAAGGGCAATCAGCCCCAGCATTTT. Its translation: CSASQGAGKGNQPQHF.

The chain recombines TRBV27 with TRBJ2-3; 10 positions agree with TRBD1. The CDR3 is made up of 16 amino acids. Germline values: CDR1 MNHEY, CDR2 SMNVEV (reference sequence). J gave up 1 base and V 8 bases, and 9 bases lay outside the gene matches. CDR3 bases: TGTGCCAGCGGGAGACAGGGGGCGCGGGGCACAGATACGCAGTATTTT. Protein: CASGRQGARGTDTQYF.

This clonotype was picked up many times. The J gene is TRBJ2-1, the V gene TRBV5-1, with 7 bases lining up with TRBD2. CDR1 SGHRS and CDR2 YFSETQ come from the germline V gene. The CDR3 totals 14 residues. The junction had 4 bases not matched to a gene; V was cut back by 0 bases and J by 7 bases. CDR3 DNA sequence: TGCGCCAGCAGCTTGGAAGCTAGCGGAAATGAGCAGTTCTTC. Its translation is CASSLEASGNEQFF.

This clonotype was seen more than once but under ten times. The chain uses TRBV29-1 and TRBJ2-1; maybe TRBD2 (5 bases). Germline V gives CDR1 SQVTM, CDR2 ANQGSEA. V was trimmed by 1 base and J by 2 bases, leaving 18 bases between them. The CDR3 is made up of 17 amino acids. The chain's CDR3 is CSVEGLSGESTYNEQFF. The CDR3 DNA follows: TGCAGCGTTGAAGGGCTCTCCGGGGAAAGCACCTACAATGAGCAGTTCTTC.

J is TRBJ1-3 and V is TRBV9; D may be TRBD1 (5 bases). This CDR3 region has 16 residues. Germline CDR1 and CDR2: SGDLS and YYNGEE. Trimming left V 4 bases short and J 0 bases short, with 14 bases between. The CDR3 here is CASSPRGDPSGNTIYF. CDR3 nucleotides: TGTGCCAGCAGCCCCCGGGGGGACCCCTCTGGAAACACCATATATTTT.

This clonotype has a handful of counts. This chain joins TRBV6-2 or TRBV6-3 and TRBJ2-5; D remains ambiguous. This CDR3 contains 14 residues. Deletions cut 2 bases from V and 1 base from J, with 8 bases between. Germline-derived CDR1 and CDR2 are MNHEY and SVGEGT. CDR3 sequence (DNA): TGTGCCAGCAGTTACATCAGAGCCCAAGAGACCCAGTACTTC. Protein sequence: CASSYIRAQETQYF.

This clonotype appeared a single time. The chain employs TRBV7-9 and TRBJ2-1, with 14 bases lining up with TRBD2. The CDR3 extends over 18 amino acids. Germline-derived CDR1 and CDR2 are SEHNR and FQNEAQ (reference sequence). V dropped 6 bases and J dropped 7; count of bases not matched to a gene: 14. The chain's CDR3 is CASSSTPGLAGVGNEQFF. The CDR3 bases are TGTGCCAGCAGTTCTACTCCGGGACTAGCGGGAGTAGGGAATGAGCAGTTCTTC.

Ten or more counts support this clonotype. The chain uses TRBV3-1 and TRBJ2-2; D unclear. Germline lookup yields CDR1 LGHDT and CDR2 YNNKEL (reference sequence). The CDR3 contains 14 residues. V dropped 2 bases and J dropped 7 bases, with 11 bases sitting between them. The CDR3 region has the DNA TGTGCCAGCAGCCAAACCCAGAAAATCGGGGAGCTGTTTTTT. Translation gives CASSQTQKIGELFF.

The table lists this clonotype with many counts. The chain couples TRBV28 to TRBJ2-3, with D uncertain. The CDR3 sequence is 12 residues long. Germline-derived CDR1 and CDR2 are MDHEN and SYDVKM. V was clipped by 2 bases and J by 2 bases, with 2 bases between them. CDR3 in DNA: TGTGCCAGCAGTTTAATCACAGATACGCAGTATTTT. Translation gives CASSLITDTQYF.

This clonotype has just a few counts. The J gene is TRBJ2-1, the V gene TRBV12-3 or TRBV12-4; possibly TRBD1 for D (6 bases). V was trimmed by 7 bases and J by 4 bases, leaving 17 bases between them. The CDR3 extends over 15 amino acids. The CDR3 sequence: CASILSGTPYNEQFF. CDR3 DNA: TGTGCCAGCATCCTCTCCGGGACACCATACAATGAGCAGTTCTTC.

This clonotype was recorded a few times. This chain uses TRBV14 with TRBJ2-1, with 9 bases identical to TRBD2. Germline V gives CDR1 SGHDN, CDR2 FVKESK. This CDR3 comprises 16 residues. The trim removed 0 bases at V and 6 bases at J, leaving 6 bases unmatched. As DNA, the CDR3 is TGTGCCAGCAGCCAAGATATCGGTAGCGGGAGCAATGAGCAGTTCTTC. Its translation is CASSQDIGSGSNEQFF.